This T cell receptor (beta chain) was sequenced during a study of T-cell memory formation after mild COVID-19. Study observations and caveats: Later expanders leaned toward CD4+, whereas clones contracting from day 15 to 85 were balanced CD4/CD8. Mostly located in CM and EM were contracting CD4+ clones, with contracting CD8+ clones located in EMRA.

As to this clonotype: Antigen: not known.

CDR3 length: 16 residues. Germline V gene sequence: CDR1 LNHNV, CDR2 YYDKDF (reference sequence). V lost 5 bases and J 4 bases, leaving 18 bases between the germline ends. 5'RACE primed from the constant segment yielded TCR alpha and TCR beta cDNA libraries bearing sample barcodes and UMIs. TCRdb used MiXCR to reprocess the 5' RACE reads, holding one entry per CDR3 protein. The table includes approximately 430,000 distinct CDR3 sequences, under 25% detected once. The receptor was isolated from an adult woman who had mild COVID-19 (a few samples of this study predate the infection). Cell type and time point are not known. The sample was PBMCs or a T cell subset sorted from them (not recorded which). This sequence joins TRBV15 and TRBJ2-1; perhaps TRBD2 as D (5 bases). The CDR3: CATSRGAERKYNEQFF. The CDR3 nucleotides are TGTGCCACCAGCCGTGGAGCCGAGCGGAAATACAATGAGCAGTTCTTC.